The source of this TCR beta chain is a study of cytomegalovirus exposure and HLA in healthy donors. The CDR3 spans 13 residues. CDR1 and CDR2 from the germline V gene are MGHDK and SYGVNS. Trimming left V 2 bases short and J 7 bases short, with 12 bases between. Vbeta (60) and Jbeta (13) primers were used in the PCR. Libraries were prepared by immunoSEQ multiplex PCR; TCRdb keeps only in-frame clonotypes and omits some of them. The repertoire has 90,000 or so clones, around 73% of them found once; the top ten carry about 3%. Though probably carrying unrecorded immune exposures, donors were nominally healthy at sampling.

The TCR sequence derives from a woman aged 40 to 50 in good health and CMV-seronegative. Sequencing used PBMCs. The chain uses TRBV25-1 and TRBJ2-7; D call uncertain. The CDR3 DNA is TGTGCCAGCAGTGAAATTGGCCCTGTGGAGCAGTACTTC. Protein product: CASSEIGPVEQYF.